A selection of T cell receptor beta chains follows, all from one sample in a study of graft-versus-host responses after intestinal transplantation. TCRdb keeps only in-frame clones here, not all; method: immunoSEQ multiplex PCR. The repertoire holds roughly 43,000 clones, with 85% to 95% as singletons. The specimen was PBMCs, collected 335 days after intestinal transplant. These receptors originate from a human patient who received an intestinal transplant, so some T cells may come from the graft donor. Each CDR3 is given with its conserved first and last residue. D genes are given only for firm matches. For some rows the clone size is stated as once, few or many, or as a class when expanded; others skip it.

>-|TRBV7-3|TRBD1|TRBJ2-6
CASSPQGVAGANVLTF
TGTGCCAGCAGCCCACAGGGGGTCGCTGGGGCCAACGTCCTGACTTTC
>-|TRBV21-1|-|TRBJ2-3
CASSRGAVGGGTDTQYF
-
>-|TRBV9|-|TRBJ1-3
CASSVGPRDGAGNTIYF
TGTGCCAGCAGCGTAGGTCCCCGGGACGGGGCTGGAAACACCATATATTTT
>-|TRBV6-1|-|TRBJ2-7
CASNRVTGHYEQYF
TGTGCCAGCAATCGGGTAACGGGACACTACGAGCAGTACTTC
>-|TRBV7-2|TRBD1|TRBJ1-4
CASSSGTGVEKLFF
TGTGCCAGCAGCTCCGGGACAGGGGTTGAAAAACTGTTTTTT
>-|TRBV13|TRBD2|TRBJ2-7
CASSLYSSGRTGYEQYF
TGTGCCAGCAGCTTATATTCTAGCGGGAGAACTGGCTACGAGCAGTACTTC
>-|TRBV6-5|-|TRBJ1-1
CASIKQGNTEAFF
TGTGCCAGCATCAAACAGGGGAACACTGAAGCTTTCTTT
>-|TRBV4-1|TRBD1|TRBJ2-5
CASRPGQVLQETQYF
TGCGCCAGCAGGCCTGGACAGGTCCTACAAGAGACCCAGTACTTC
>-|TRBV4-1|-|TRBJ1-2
CASRTSNRANYGYTF
TGCGCCAGCAGAACAAGCAACAGGGCCAACTATGGCTACACCTTC
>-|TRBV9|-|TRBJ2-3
CASATGEGDTQYF
TGTGCCAGCGCTACAGGGGAGGGGGATACGCAGTATTTT
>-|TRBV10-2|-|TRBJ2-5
CASSEGGLVEETQYF
TGCGCCAGCAGTGAAGGAGGGTTGGTAGAAGAGACCCAGTACTTC
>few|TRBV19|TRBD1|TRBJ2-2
CASSIRAGGTGELFF
TGTGCCAGTAGTATTCGGGCAGGGGGCACCGGGGAGCTGTTTTTT
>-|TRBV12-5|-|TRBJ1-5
CASGLVAVDQPQHF
TGTGCTAGTGGTTTGGTAGCAGTTGATCAGCCCCAGCATTTT
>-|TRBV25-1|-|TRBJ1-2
CASRADGAYGYTF
TGTGCCAGCAGGGCCGACGGAGCCTATGGCTACACCTTC
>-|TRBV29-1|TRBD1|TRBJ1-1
CSVARQGSWTEAFF
TGCAGCGTTGCCCGACAGGGGAGTTGGACTGAAGCTTTCTTT
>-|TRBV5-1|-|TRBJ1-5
CASSLGESNQPQHF
TGCGCCAGCAGCTTGGGGGAGAGCAATCAGCCCCAGCATTTT
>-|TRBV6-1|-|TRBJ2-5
CASCGEVLPEETQYF
TGTGCCAGCTGTGGGGAGGTACTACCCGAAGAGACCCAGTACTTC
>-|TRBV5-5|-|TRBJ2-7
CASSFGRAYEQYF
TGTGCCAGCAGCTTCGGGAGAGCCTACGAGCAGTACTTC
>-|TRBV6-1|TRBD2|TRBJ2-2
CASSGTGLAGTGELFF
TGTGCCAGCAGTGGGACAGGACTAGCGGGTACCGGGGAGCTGTTTTTT
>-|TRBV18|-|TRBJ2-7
CASSPPGRNSYEQYF
TGTGCCAGCTCACCACCGGGACGGAACTCCTACGAGCAGTACTTC
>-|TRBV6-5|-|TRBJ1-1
CASTPGLEAFF
TGTGCCAGCACCCCAGGGTTGGAAGCTTTCTTT
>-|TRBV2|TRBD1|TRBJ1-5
CASSVQGDSSNQPQHF
TGTGCCAGCAGTGTTCAGGGGGATTCGAGCAATCAGCCCCAGCATTTT
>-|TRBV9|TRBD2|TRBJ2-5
CASSSSGGTLGAQYF
TGTGCCAGCAGCTCTAGCGGGGGGACTCTCGGGGCCCAGTACTTC
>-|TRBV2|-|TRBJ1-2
CASRTSLHAGYGYTF
TGTGCCAGCAGGACCTCCCTGCATGCCGGCTATGGCTACACCTTC
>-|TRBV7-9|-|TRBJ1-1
CASSLASLGYTEAFF
TGTGCCAGCAGCTTAGCCTCGCTAGGGTACACTGAAGCTTTCTTT
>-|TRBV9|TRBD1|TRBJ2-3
CASSLDRGRAEAQYF
TGTGCCAGCAGTTTGGACAGGGGGCGAGCAGAGGCGCAGTATTTT
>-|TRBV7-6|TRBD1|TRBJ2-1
CASSLDWTGNNEQFF
TGTGCCAGCAGCCTAGACTGGACAGGGAACAATGAGCAGTTCTTC
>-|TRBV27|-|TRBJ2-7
CASIVCEQYF
TGTGCCAGCATAGTCTGCGAGCAGTACTTC
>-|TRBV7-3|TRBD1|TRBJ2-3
CASSQGVNSDTQYF
TGTGCCAGCAGCCAGGGGGTTAATTCAGATACGCAGTATTTT
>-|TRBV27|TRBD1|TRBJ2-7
CASSLTGKYEQYF
TGTGCCAGCAGTCTGACAGGGAAATACGAGCAGTACTTC
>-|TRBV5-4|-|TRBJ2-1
CASSFLSYKLSYNEQFF
TGTGCCAGCAGCTTCCTGAGCTACAAACTCTCCTACAATGAGCAGTTCTTC
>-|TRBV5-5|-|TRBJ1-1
CASSLLGGDYAEAFF
TGTGCCAGCAGCTTGTTAGGAGGGGATTACGCTGAAGCTTTCTTT
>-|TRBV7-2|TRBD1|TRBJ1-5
CASSDRGGNQPQHF
TGTGCCAGCAGCGACAGGGGTGGCAATCAGCCCCAGCATTTT
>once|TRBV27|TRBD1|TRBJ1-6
CASSRFRETGDSPLHF
TGTGCCAGCAGCCGATTCCGGGAAACAGGGGATTCACCCCTTCACTTT
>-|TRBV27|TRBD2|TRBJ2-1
CASSKFFGSSGGNEQFF
TGTGCCAGCAGTAAATTTTTTGGGTCTAGCGGGGGGAATGAGCAGTTCTTC
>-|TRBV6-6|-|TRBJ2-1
CASTVAAVNEQFF
TGTGCCAGCACTGTAGCGGCGGTCAATGAGCAGTTCTTC
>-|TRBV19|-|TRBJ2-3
CASSIPGSTDTQYF
TGTGCCAGTAGTATCCCCGGGAGCACAGATACGCAGTATTTT
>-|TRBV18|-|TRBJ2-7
CASSPGDRLTLYEQYF
TGTGCCAGCTCACCAGGGGACCGCCTCACCCTCTACGAGCAGTACTTC
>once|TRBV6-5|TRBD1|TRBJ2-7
CASSFEDRAPYEQYF
TGTGCCAGCAGTTTCGAGGACAGGGCTCCCTACGAGCAGTACTTC
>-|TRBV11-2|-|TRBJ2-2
CASSPTHGALRGAGELFF
TGTGCCAGCAGCCCAACACATGGGGCTCTTCGAGGGGCCGGGGAGCTGTTTTTT
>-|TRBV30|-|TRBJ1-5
CAWSVGFDQPQHF
TGTGCCTGGAGTGTTGGTTTCGATCAGCCCCAGCATTTT
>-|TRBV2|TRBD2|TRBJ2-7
CAGSETSGRGEQYF
TGTGCCGGCAGTGAAACAAGCGGGAGAGGCGAGCAGTACTTC
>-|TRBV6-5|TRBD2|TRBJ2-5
CASSYQLAGGQKTQYF
TGTGCCAGCAGTTACCAACTAGCGGGAGGGCAAAAGACCCAGTACTTC
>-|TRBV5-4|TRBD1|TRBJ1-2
CASSLKGQPYGYTF
TGTGCCAGCAGCCTGAAGGGACAGCCATATGGCTACACCTTC
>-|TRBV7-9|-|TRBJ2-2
CASSLVTGRVGELFF
TGTGCCAGCAGCTTAGTGACAGGCCGCGTCGGGGAGCTGTTTTTT
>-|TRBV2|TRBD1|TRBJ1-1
CASSEGQGEHTEAFF
TGTGCCAGCAGTGAGGGACAGGGGGAACACACTGAAGCTTTCTTT
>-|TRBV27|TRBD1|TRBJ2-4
CASSLGQGGMYIQYF
TGTGCCAGCAGTCTCGGACAGGGGGGCATGTACATTCAGTACTTC